Below, 30 T cell receptor beta chains from the same sample are listed, as sequenced in a study of blood T cells in healthy people across ages. The second PCR ran roughly 6 to 11 cycles with a sample-barcoded 5' primer and J-beta primers. Via MiXCR, TCRdb re-called the 5' RACE reads, giving one row per CDR3 protein. The sample carries hundreds of thousands of distinct CDR3 sequences, around 43% recorded once. Sequencing used blood. The receptors were sampled from a man between 60 and 75 years old in good health.

In its sample, this clonotype was seen a few times. The rearrangement joins TRBV2 to TRBJ2-7; D uncertain. Germline CDR1 and CDR2: SNHLY and FYNNEI. The CDR3 covers 14 residues. The V gene lost 6 bases and the J gene lost 3 bases, with 15 bases spanning the gap. CDR3 nucleotides: TGTGCCAGCAGCTCTAGTACATTAGGCTACGAGCAGTACTTC. This codes for CASSSSTLGYEQYF.

The chain is built from TRBV30 and TRBJ2-5; 10 bases are a match to TRBD1. TRBJ2-7 matches the DNA end more closely, so the J call is doubtful. Looked up from germline, CDR1 is GTSNPN and CDR2 is SVGIG (reference sequence). This CDR3 contains 14 residues. CDR3 amino acids: CAWKLGTGVYEQYF. Written as DNA, the CDR3 is TGTGCCTGGAAGTTAGGGACAGGGGTCTACGAGCAGTACTTC.

This clonotype was detected only a few times. This rearrangement joins TRBV11-2 to TRBJ1-1, with a tentative D call TRBD1 (5 bases). This CDR3 comprises 12 residues. Per the germline V gene, CDR1 is SGHAT and CDR2 is FQNNGV. The V and J ends lost 3 bases and 3 bases respectively, with 5 bases between them. The chain's CDR3 is CASSFRDTEAFF. Written as DNA, the CDR3 is TGTGCCAGCAGCTTCAGGGACACTGAAGCTTTCTTT. Using reference TRBV11-2 and TRBJ1-1 for the parts outside the CDR3, the full variable domain is EAGVAQSPRYKIIEKRQSVAFWCNPISGHATLYWYQQILGQGPKLLIQFQNNGVVDDSQLPKDRFSAERLKGVDSTLKIQPAKLEDSAVYLCASSFRDTEAFFGQGTRLTVV.

V and J are TRBV13 and TRBJ1-1, with a weak D call TRBD1 (5 bases). Per the germline V gene, CDR1 is PRHDT and CDR2 is FYEKMQ (reference sequence). The CDR3 loop spans 13 amino acids. V lost 5 bases, J lost 4 bases, and 11 bases lay in between. Here the CDR3 reads CASSLERGTEAFF. The CDR3 nucleotides are TGTGCCAGCAGCCTCGAAAGGGGCACTGAAGCTTTCTTT.

This clonotype was counted many times. V is TRBV18 and J is TRBJ2-5; D is uncertain. Germline loops: CDR1 KGHSH, CDR2 LQKENI. The CDR3 has 13 amino acids. V was cut by 4 bases and J by 5 bases, with 11 bases left in between. CDR3 protein: CASSLGALETQYF. The CDR3 bases are TGTGCCAGCTCACTCGGCGCTCTGGAGACCCAGTACTTC.

CDR3 sequence (DNA): TGCAGTGCCGGAGGGCGAGGGACAGTTCCTTCAACTAATGAAAAACTGTTTTTT. The encoded protein is CSAGGRGTVPSTNEKLFF. The chain combines TRBV20-1 with TRBJ1-4; 7 nucleotides line up with TRBD1. Losses at the gene ends were 6 bases for V and 0 bases for J; bases not matched to a gene: 16. This CDR3 has 18 residues. The V gene's germline CDR1 is DFQATT and CDR2 SNEGSKA (reference sequence).

This clonotype was found many times. The chain couples TRBV20-1 to TRBJ2-7; D is perhaps TRBD1 or TRBD2 (5 bases each). Germline V gives CDR1 DFQATT, CDR2 SNEGSKA (reference sequence). V lost 0 bases and J lost 2, with 17 bases in between. The CDR3 has 16 amino acids. CDR3 sequence reads: CSARDTPGRKAYEQYF. For the CDR3, the DNA is TGCAGTGCTAGAGATACCCCGGGACGGAAGGCCTACGAGCAGTACTTC.

The J gene is TRBJ1-1, the V gene TRBV4-3; D is unresolved. The germline gives CDR1 LGHNA, CDR2 YSLEER. V lost 2 bases and J lost 1, with 5 bases in between. The CDR3 is 13 residues long. DNA of the CDR3: TGCGCCAGCAGCCAAAACCCGAACACTGAAGCTTTCTTT. Amino acid sequence: CASSQNPNTEAFF.

This clonotype has a handful of counts. Germline and junction disagree at one end, which may indicate a read error. This chain uses TRBV6-2 or TRBV6-3 with TRBJ2-4; D gene ambiguous. Germline V CDR1 and CDR2: MNHEY, SVGEGT. The CDR3 runs 13 residues. Here the CDR3 reads CASGYSTRTSLYF. The CDR3 bases are TGTGCCAGCGGTTACTCTACCCGGACGTCTCTGTACTTC.

This rearrangement joins TRBV6-6 to TRBJ1-2; tentative D call: TRBD1 (6 bases). This CDR3 comprises 13 residues. The germline V and J ends were trimmed by 7 bases and 8 bases, with 17 bases remaining between them. Per the germline V gene, CDR1 is MNHNY and CDR2 is SVGAGI (reference sequence). The CDR3 reads CASTLTGMGGYTF. The CDR3 DNA reads TGTGCCAGCACCCTGACAGGAATGGGCGGCTACACCTTC.

This chain connects TRBV5-1 to TRBJ1-4; D is undetermined. The ends were cut back, 0 bases at V and 7 bases at J, with 13 bases in the middle. Germline V gene lookup returns CDR1 SGHRS and CDR2 YFSETQ. The CDR3 extends over 15 amino acids. The CDR3 DNA reads TGCGCCAGCAGCTTGGAGGGCAGTGGGCCTGAAAAACTGTTTTTT. Protein sequence: CASSLEGSGPEKLFF.

For this clonotype: A much larger clone lies one base from this, so it may be a read error. V and J are TRBV11-1 and TRBJ2-7; tentative D call: TRBD1 (6 bases). Trimming stripped 3 bases from V and 5 bases from J, with 14 bases between. The CDR3 covers 14 residues. Germline V CDR1 and CDR2: SGHAT, FQDESV (reference sequence). Here the CDR3 DNA reads TGTGCCAGCAGCTTGACCGGGACAACCGACGAGCAGTACTTC. This sequence encodes CASSLTGTTDEQYF.

V and J are TRBV11-3 and TRBJ2-3; D unclear. The CDR3 runs to 15 residues. Trimming pared 4 bases from V and 4 bases from J, leaving 15 bases between. CDR1 and CDR2 from the germline V gene are SGHNT and YENEEA. The CDR3 sequence: CASSSFTRTPDTQYF. The CDR3, as DNA: TGTGCCAGCAGCTCCTTCACACGTACCCCAGATACGCAGTATTTT.

This clonotype has a handful of counts. The chain recombines TRBV7-9 with TRBJ2-7, with 9 bases aligning to TRBD2. Trimming took 5 bases from V and 2 from J; bases not matched to a gene: 7. The CDR3 has 15 residues. In germline, CDR1 is SEHNR, CDR2 FQNEAQ (reference sequence). In nucleotides, the CDR3 is TGTGCCAGCAGCCCGGCTAGCGGGGCAACCTACGAGCAGTACTTC. Protein product: CASSPASGATYEQYF.

The V and J genes are TRBV6-1 and TRBJ2-1; D is uncertain. Trimming cost V 6 bases and J 1 base, with 13 bases left between them. This CDR3 comprises 15 residues. The germline V gene encodes CDR1 MNHNS and CDR2 SASEGT. The CDR3 spells CASRPLQVSYNEQFF. The CDR3 DNA follows: TGTGCCAGCAGACCGCTTCAGGTATCCTACAATGAGCAGTTCTTC.

The J gene is TRBJ2-3, the V gene TRBV5-1; 7 positions agree with TRBD1. In germline, CDR1 is SGHRS, CDR2 YFSETQ. The ends lost 6 bases at V and 0 bases at J; junction bases unmatched: 7. The CDR3 has 15 residues. The CDR3 region has the DNA TGCGCCAGCACCCACCCGACAGGGAGCACAGATACGCAGTATTTT. Protein sequence: CASTHPTGSTDTQYF.

The V gene is TRBV7-3, the J gene TRBJ2-7, with 9 bases fitting TRBD2. Judging by the DNA end, TRBJ2-5 fits better; the J call may be wrong. CDR3 size: 15 residues. Germline V CDR1 and CDR2: SGHTA, FQGTGA. The CDR3 bases are TGTGCCAGCAGCCCCTTGGGCGGGAGGGGAGAGACCCAGTACTTC. Protein sequence: CASSPLGGRGETQYF.

This clonotype was counted between two and nine times. V is TRBV25-1 and J is TRBJ2-6, with TRBD1 matching over 9 bases. In germline, CDR1 is MGHDK, CDR2 SYGVNS. V shed 4 bases and J 4 bases; nucleotides not matched to a gene: 5. The CDR3 is made up of 16 amino acids. The CDR3 nucleotides read TGTGCCAGCAGTGCAACAGGGGGCGCCGGGGCCAACGTCCTGACTTTC. Translated: CASSATGGAGANVLTF.

This clonotype was picked up many times. V gene TRBV7-9 combines with J gene TRBJ2-7, with unresolved D. This CDR3 spans 11 amino acids. Germline V gene sequence: CDR1 SEHNR, CDR2 FQNEAQ (reference sequence). V was cut by 5 bases and J by 2 bases, with 4 bases left in between. The CDR3 protein is CASSKTYEQYF. DNA of the CDR3: TGTGCCAGCAGCAAAACCTACGAGCAGTACTTC.

This clonotype was counted between two and nine times. The chain combines TRBV5-8 with TRBJ2-7; D is unresolved. With 1 base removed from V and 5 bases from J, the gap between germline ends came to 16 bases. There are 15 residues in the CDR3. CDR1 SGHTS and CDR2 YDEGEE come from the germline V gene. DNA of the CDR3: TGTGCCAGCAGCTTGCCGACGGCAGGTATAAACGAGCAGTACTTC. Protein: CASSLPTAGINEQYF.

This chain connects TRBV3-1 to TRBJ2-2; D gene ambiguous. Trimming pared 2 bases from V and 0 bases from J, leaving 7 bases between. Looked up from germline, CDR1 is LGHDT and CDR2 is YNNKEL (reference sequence). This CDR3 is built from 15 residues. The CDR3: CASSQTAANTGELFF. For the CDR3, the DNA is TGTGCCAGCAGCCAAACGGCGGCGAACACCGGGGAGCTGTTTTTT.

This clonotype was observed a few times. The chain joins TRBV20-1 to TRBJ2-7; maybe TRBD2 (5 bases). This CDR3 is built from 13 residues. Germline-derived CDR1 and CDR2 are DFQATT and SNEGSKA (reference sequence). Deletions cut 3 bases from V and 1 base from J, with 10 bases between. The CDR3 protein is CSASRDTSYEQYF. CDR3 coding DNA: TGCAGTGCTAGTCGGGATACATCCTACGAGCAGTACTTC.

J is TRBJ2-1 and V is TRBV14; 12 positions match TRBD2. J gave up 7 bases and V 1 base, and 5 bases lay outside the gene matches. Germline V gene sequence: CDR1 SGHDN, CDR2 FVKESK. The length of the CDR3 is 16 residues. CDR3 amino acids: CASSQGGLAGPNEQFF. CDR3 DNA: TGTGCCAGCAGCCAAGGCGGACTAGCGGGGCCGAATGAGCAGTTCTTC.

The chain recombines TRBV4-3 with TRBJ2-3; unclear D gene. The V end was cut by 1 base, the J end by 5 bases, with 7 bases between. CDR3 length: 13 residues. The germline V gene encodes CDR1 LGHNA and CDR2 YSLEER. The CDR3 bases are TGCGCCAGCAGCCAAGTCCTCGGAGATACGCAGTATTTT. Translating it yields CASSQVLGDTQYF.

This clonotype was recorded a few times. The V call is TRBV9, the J call TRBJ2-3; TRBD2 agrees at 7 bases. The CDR3 consists of 15 residues. Germline V lookup: CDR1 SGDLS, CDR2 YYNGEE. V shed 2 bases, J shed 2 bases, and the junction held 5 bases outside the gene matches. The CDR3, as DNA: TGTGCCAGCAGCGTTTGGGGGGGGGACACAGATACGCAGTATTTT. It translates to CASSVWGGDTDTQYF.

This clonotype was recorded once. CDR3 sequence reads: CATSPSGVGYTF. The CDR3 DNA reads as TGTGCCACCAGCCCGTCAGGGGTTGGCTACACCTTC. This chain links TRBV24-1 with TRBJ1-2, with a possible D match to TRBD1 (6 bases). V lost 7 bases to trimming and J lost 7 bases, with 12 bases between them. This CDR3 is built from 12 residues. The germline V gene has CDR1 KGHDR and CDR2 SFDVKD.

This clonotype appeared a few times. J is TRBJ2-3 and V is TRBV3-1; D is uncertain. Trimming pared 2 bases from V and 8 bases from J, leaving 14 bases between. The CDR3 is made up of 14 amino acids. Germline values: CDR1 LGHDT, CDR2 YNNKEL (reference sequence). The CDR3 nucleotides are TGTGCCAGCAGCCAAAAGGGTCAAGGCGGTACGCAGTATTTT. Amino acid sequence: CASSQKGQGGTQYF.

This clonotype was seen only a few times. The rearrangement links TRBV3-1 to TRBJ1-1, with unresolved D. The CDR3 is made up of 14 amino acids. The V end lost 1 base, the J end lost 5 bases, and 11 bases lay between the germline ends. CDR1 is LGHDT and CDR2 is YNNKEL in the germline V gene (reference sequence). The CDR3 sequence: CASSQGLGQTEAFF. The CDR3 region has the DNA TGTGCCAGCAGCCAAGGTCTCGGGCAAACTGAAGCTTTCTTT. Based on the CDR3 plus reference TRBV3-1 and TRBJ1-1, the full variable domain is DTAVSQTPKYLVTQMGNDKSIKCEQNLGHDTMYWYKQDSKKFLKIMFSYNNKELIINETVPNRFSPKSPDKAHLNLHINSLELGDSAVYFCASSQGLGQTEAFFGQGTRLTVV.

This chain joins TRBV6-5 and TRBJ2-7; D remains ambiguous. V was trimmed by 2 bases and J by 3 bases, leaving 11 bases between them. Germline CDR1 reads MNHEY; CDR2 reads SVGAGI. This CDR3 contains 14 residues. CDR3 in amino acids: CASSYRQTNYEQYF. CDR3 sequence (DNA): TGTGCCAGCAGTTACCGTCAGACAAACTACGAGCAGTACTTC.

This chain links TRBV6-2 or TRBV6-3 with TRBJ1-2, with 9 bases aligning to TRBD1. The ends lost 6 bases at V and 2 bases at J; junction bases unmatched: 7. CDR1 and CDR2 (germline): MNHEY, SVGEGT. This CDR3 spans 15 amino acids. The CDR3 reads CASRPGTGFNYGYTF. DNA for the CDR3: TGTGCCAGCAGGCCCGGGACAGGGTTCAACTATGGCTACACCTTC.